This TCR beta chain stems from a study of prognosis after radiotherapy for stage I lung cancer. Broader study findings: It was in patients who developed distant metastases that Shannon entropy after stereotactic body radiation therapy was lower. Differing TRBV and TRBJ gene usage was reportedly seen between patients with and without metastases.

The CDR3 has 11 residues. V was clipped by 7 bases and J by 5 bases, with 9 bases between them. In germline, CDR1 is MNHNS, CDR2 SASEGT. Using two-round multiplex PCR, the authors amplified TCR beta CDR3 from genomic DNA. The first PCR round targeted every TRBV and TRBJ gene with specific primers. MiXCR, applied by TCRdb to the multiplex PCR reads, yields one record per CDR3 protein. The data show 25,000 to 35,000 distinct CDR3 sequences, with about half seen just once and 14% to 15% held by the top ten. For this clonotype: No antigen is known for it.

Material: PBMCs, obtained before or after stereotactic body radiation therapy (not recorded which). The TCR was taken from a donor aged 50 or older with non-small cell lung cancer. The V and J genes are TRBV6-1 and TRBJ2-7; perhaps TRBD2 as D (6 bases). As DNA, the CDR3 is TGTGCCAGCAAGGAGGGTCACGAGCAGTACTTC. Translation: CASKEGHEQYF.